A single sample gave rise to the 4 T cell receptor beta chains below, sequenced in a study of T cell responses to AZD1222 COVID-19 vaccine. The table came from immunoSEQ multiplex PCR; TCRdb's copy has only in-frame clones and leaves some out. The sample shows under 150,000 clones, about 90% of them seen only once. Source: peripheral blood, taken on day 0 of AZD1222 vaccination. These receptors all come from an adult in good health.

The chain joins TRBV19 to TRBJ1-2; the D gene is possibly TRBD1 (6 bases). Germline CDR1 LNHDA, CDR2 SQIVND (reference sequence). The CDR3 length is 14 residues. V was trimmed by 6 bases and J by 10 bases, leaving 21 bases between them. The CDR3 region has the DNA TGTGCCAGTAGCCTCAGTTTGGACAGTGGTCTCTACACCTTC. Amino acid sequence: CASSLSLDSGLYTF.

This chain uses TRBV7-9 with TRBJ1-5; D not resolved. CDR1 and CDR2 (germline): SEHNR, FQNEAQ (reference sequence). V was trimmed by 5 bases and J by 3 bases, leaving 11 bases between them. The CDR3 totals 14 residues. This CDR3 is CASSDGPNNQPQHF. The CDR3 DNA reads TGTGCCAGCAGCGACGGACCGAACAATCAGCCCCAGCATTTT.

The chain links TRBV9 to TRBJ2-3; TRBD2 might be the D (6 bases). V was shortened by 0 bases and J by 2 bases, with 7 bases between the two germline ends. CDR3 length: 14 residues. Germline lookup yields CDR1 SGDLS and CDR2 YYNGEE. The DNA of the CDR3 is TGTGCCAGCAGCGTAGCTAGCGCCACAGATACGCAGTATTTT. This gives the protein CASSVASATDTQYF.

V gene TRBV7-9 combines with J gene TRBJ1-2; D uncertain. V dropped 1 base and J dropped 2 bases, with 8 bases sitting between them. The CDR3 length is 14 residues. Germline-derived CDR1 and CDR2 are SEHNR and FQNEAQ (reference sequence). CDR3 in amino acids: CASSLGGSNYGYTF. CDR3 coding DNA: TGTGCCAGCAGCTTAGGTGGGTCCAACTATGGCTACACCTTC. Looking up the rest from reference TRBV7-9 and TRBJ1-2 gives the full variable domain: DTGVSQNPRHKITKRGQNVTFRCDPISEHNRLYWYRQTLGQGPEFLTYFQNEAQLEKSRLLSDRFSAERPKGSFSTLEIQRTEQGDSAMYLCASSLGGSNYGYTFGSGTRLTVV.